These T cell receptor beta chains were read from a single sample in a study of neurological immune-mediated disorders. Each CDR3 protein gets one entry after TCRdb re-called the 5' RACE reads with MiXCR. The sample has about 50,000 distinct CDR3 sequences; about 9.4% are singletons. The sequencing sample was made of PBMCs. These receptors came from a man between 70 and 80 years old with HTLV-1-associated myelopathy (HAM/TSP). Each CDR3 is given with its conserved first and last residue.

CDR3 protein	J gene	V gene
CASSNAGGTYEQYF	TRBJ2-7	TRBV21-1
CASSLDQQGAVYGYTF	TRBJ1-2	TRBV7-8
CASSLDYGNEQFF	TRBJ2-1	TRBV11-1
CASSLGDEQYF	TRBJ2-7	TRBV5-1
CASSLVQDTQYF	TRBJ2-3	TRBV7-9
CASSLGLASSYEQYF	TRBJ2-7	TRBV5-1
CASSLAQARPQHF	TRBJ1-5	TRBV7-2
CASTSGRFLSYEQYF	TRBJ2-7	TRBV12-3/TRBV12-4
CACSSPGTEKFTIYF	TRBJ1-3	TRBV21-1
CASSATANYGYTF	TRBJ1-2	TRBV28
CASRSGGNTEAFF	TRBJ1-1	TRBV6-6
CSLNFGGAQNTEAFF	TRBJ1-1	TRBV20-1
CSARGQYTDTQYF	TRBJ2-3	TRBV20-1
CATQASGCTDTQYF	TRBJ2-3	TRBV3-1
CASSFGRDRTDEQYF	TRBJ2-7	TRBV7-9
CASSFRNFWHF	TRBJ1-6	TRBV28
CASSSATYNEQFF	TRBJ2-1	TRBV19
CASIRYPRGKDTGELFF	TRBJ2-2	TRBV5-1
CSVEGRGTGELFF	TRBJ2-2	TRBV29-1
CSVETGDYEQYF	TRBJ2-7	TRBV29-1
CASSYTQGPYEQYF	TRBJ2-7	TRBV7-8
CASSTAGPYNEQFF	TRBJ2-1	TRBV12-3/TRBV12-4
CASSTTSGTYNEQFF	TRBJ2-1	TRBV12-3/TRBV12-4
CSASLGDTQYF	TRBJ2-3	TRBV20-1
CSANIPGSQLGIQYF	TRBJ2-4	TRBV20-1
CASSPNPGLGGEQFF	TRBJ2-1	TRBV28
CASTMAGIPLHF	TRBJ1-6	TRBV12-3/TRBV12-4
CAPQGDGRTEAFF	TRBJ1-1	TRBV24-1
CASTGQAYNEQFF	TRBJ2-1	TRBV6-6
CASSADSAISGNTIYF	TRBJ1-3	TRBV19
CASRSGTGVQPQHF	TRBJ1-5	TRBV28
CASQDHNEQFF	TRBJ2-1	TRBV5-6
CASRSGATNQPQHF	TRBJ1-5	TRBV7-8
CASSLGRGPTGELFF	TRBJ2-2	TRBV7-6
CASSLGAGSYEQYF	TRBJ2-7	TRBV5-6
CASTPATLGELFF	TRBJ2-2	TRBV5-1
CAFRVAGGTGANVLTF	TRBJ2-6	TRBV6-2/TRBV6-3
CASSQTGVRVSYEQYF	TRBJ2-7	TRBV5-5
CASSPGLAVSYEQYF	TRBJ2-7	TRBV18
CASSQLGQGAGELFF	TRBJ2-2	TRBV7-8
CASSYSSQSGEQYF	TRBJ2-7	TRBV6-5
CASSPAGTLNQPQHF	TRBJ1-5	TRBV7-9
CASSYPSARTQYF	TRBJ2-7	TRBV5-1
CASSILATGELFF	TRBJ2-2	TRBV12-3/TRBV12-4
CSARETGDTQYF	TRBJ2-3	TRBV20-1
CSVKQGDSYEQYF	TRBJ2-7	TRBV29-1
CASSRGPLGAAGELFF	TRBJ2-2	TRBV7-2
CSAPPGGVGLDTQYF	TRBJ2-3	TRBV20-1
CSARGSRTYEQYF	TRBJ2-7	TRBV20-1
CASRPTATSGSSGANVLTF	TRBJ2-6	TRBV6-5
CASSLDRRRTVNTGELFF	TRBJ2-2	TRBV11-2
CASSLIRAAPTDTQYF	TRBJ2-3	TRBV7-9
CASSYAGSRGEQFF	TRBJ2-1	TRBV6-5
CASSETSGADTQYF	TRBJ2-3	TRBV11-3
CASSLRRGSGGETQYF	TRBJ2-5	TRBV7-8
CASTGTSGSAETQYF	TRBJ2-5	TRBV28
CASSLGQTGQPQHF	TRBJ1-5	TRBV5-1
CANSPTGPPKETQYF	TRBJ2-5	TRBV18
CASSFGPLRRLNTEAFF	TRBJ1-1	TRBV5-1